This T cell receptor (beta chain) was captured in a study of T cells in Graves' hyperthyroidism and ophthalmopathy. Background on the study: Specimen type is peripheral blood, collected at initial diagnosis prior to any treatment. Study-wide results and limits: A model using 13 V-J features told ophthalmopathy apart from stable hyperthyroidism. For ophthalmopathy, model prediction preceded onset by a median 6.5 months.

TCR beta CDR3 regions were amplified from RNA. The study used the HTBI primer set for a first-round RT-PCR of the TCR CDR3. TCRdb used MiXCR to reprocess the multiplex PCR reads, holding one entry per CDR3 protein. The data show about 260,000 distinct CDR3 sequences, with approximately 26% seen just once and more than 25% held by the top ten. Germline V CDR1 and CDR2: DFQATT, SNEGSKA (reference sequence). Trimming pared 3 bases from V and 8 bases from J, leaving 14 bases between. There are 13 residues in the CDR3. PBMCs stemmed from more than 7.5 ml fresh peripheral blood. This clonotype occurred a few times. Its antigen is currently unknown.

The receptor comes from a man aged 40-49 years with Graves' hyperthyroidism that later progressed to Graves' ophthalmopathy. Sequencing was done on a sample of blood. This chain connects TRBV20-1 to TRBJ1-3, with D uncertain. CDR3 in amino acids: CSASSQSVHTIYF. CDR3 sequence (DNA): TGCAGTGCTAGCAGTCAGTCTGTACACACCATATATTTT.